These 32 T cell receptor beta chains originate from one sample sequenced in a study of blood T cell repertoires in COVID-19. Some clones are missing from TCRdb's copy, which holds only in-frame ones; the method was immunoSEQ multiplex PCR. The table shows around 380,000 clones, with 70% to 90% occurring only once. The material sequenced was PBMCs or T cells enriched from blood (not recorded which). These receptors all come from a man aged 25 to 45 who had recovered from COVID-19.

J is TRBJ1-3 and V is TRBV11-2, with 7 bases identical to TRBD1. J was trimmed by 0 bases and V by 2 bases; bases with no gene match: 7. CDR1 SGHAT and CDR2 FQNNGV come from the germline V gene. The CDR3 is 17 residues long. The CDR3 region is CASSLLVSGGSGNTIYF. The CDR3 DNA sequence: TGTGCCAGCAGCTTATTGGTCTCAGGGGGCTCTGGAAACACCATATATTTT.

The chain carries TRBV6-5 and TRBJ1-6; D remains ambiguous. The CDR3 sequence is 14 residues long. Trimming cost V 6 bases and J 7 bases, with 13 bases left between them. Looked up from germline, CDR1 is MNHEY and CDR2 is SVGAGI. The DNA of the CDR3 is TGTGCCAGCAGCATCGGAGGATTAAATTCACCCCTCCACTTT. This codes for CASSIGGLNSPLHF.

This chain links TRBV5-1 with TRBJ2-7, with 8 bases aligning to TRBD1. This CDR3 is 15 amino acids long. Germline trimming cut 0 bases from V and 4 bases from J; bases unmatched to any gene: 6. Germline CDR1 reads SGHRS; CDR2 reads YFSETQ. The CDR3 bases are TGCGCCAGCAGCTTGGGGTGGACAGGGTTTTACGAGCAGTACTTC. As protein: CASSLGWTGFYEQYF.

This chain joins TRBV12-3 or TRBV12-4 and TRBJ1-2; TRBD1 agrees at 9 bases. The CDR3 is made up of 13 amino acids. V was clipped by 6 bases and J by 4 bases; unmatched bases: 3. The CDR3 is CASRPDRGYGYTF. The CDR3 DNA reads as TGTGCCAGCAGACCGGACAGGGGCTATGGCTACACCTTC.

This clone was detected only a few times. Other nucleotide sequences from this sample produce the same CDR3. The chain has TRBV10-3 and TRBJ2-7; 12 bases match TRBD1. CDR1 and CDR2 from the germline V gene are ENHRY and SYGVKD. This CDR3 contains 15 residues. Unmatched junction bases numbered 4, after V lost 6 bases and J lost 1 base. CDR3: CAISGDRGQSYEQYF. The CDR3 DNA is TGTGCCATCAGCGGGGACAGGGGGCAATCCTACGAGCAGTACTTC.

The chain couples TRBV5-1 to TRBJ2-3; 7 nucleotides agree with TRBD2. CDR3 size: 15 residues. The V segment lost 1 base and the J segment 0 bases; nucleotides outside the gene matches: 2. The germline gives CDR1 SGHRS, CDR2 YFSETQ. CDR3 in amino acids: CASSLNGGSTDTQYF. CDR3 nucleotide sequence: TGCGCCAGCAGCTTGAACGGGGGGAGCACAGATACGCAGTATTTT.

The table lists this clone with a count of one. This chain links TRBV6-1 with TRBJ1-5; D is ambiguous. The ends were cut back, 3 bases at V and 3 bases at J, with 12 bases in the middle. CDR1 is MNHNS and CDR2 is SASEGT in the germline V gene. The CDR3 covers 15 residues. The CDR3 loop reads CASSEAGYPNQPQHF. The CDR3 nucleotides are TGTGCCAGCAGTGAGGCAGGCTATCCCAATCAGCCCCAGCATTTT.

V and J are TRBV19 and TRBJ2-5, with D tentatively TRBD2 (7 bases). V shed 6 bases and J shed 3 bases, with 20 bases lying between them. CDR3 length equals 16 residues. Germline assignment: CDR1 LNHDA and CDR2 SQIVND (reference sequence). CDR3 sequence reads: CASSSGAGGGKETQYF. CDR3 nucleotides: TGTGCCAGTAGCAGTGGGGCGGGCGGGGGCAAAGAGACCCAGTACTTC.

The chain has TRBV29-1 and TRBJ2-5, with unresolved D. Germline lookup yields CDR1 SQVTM and CDR2 ANQGSEA. V was trimmed by 4 bases and J by 5 bases, leaving 14 bases between them. The CDR3 length is 13 residues. The CDR3 DNA follows: TGCAGCGTTGCCCCCCGTCAGGTGGAGACCCAGTACTTC. This codes for CSVAPRQVETQYF.

The chain employs TRBV5-6 and TRBJ2-1; D uncertain. Looked up from germline, CDR1 is SGHDT and CDR2 is YYEEEE. This CDR3 is built from 12 residues. Trimming removed 4 bases at V and 10 bases at J, with 12 bases between. The DNA of the CDR3 is TGTGCCAGCAGCCCGAGTTACGGGGAGCAGTTCTTC. Translation: CASSPSYGEQFF.

The V and J genes are TRBV7-6 and TRBJ2-7; no clear D gene. V lost 0 bases to trimming and J lost 0 bases, with 9 bases between them. The germline CDR1 and CDR2 sequences are SGHVS and FNYEAQ. This CDR3 spans 15 amino acids. CDR3 residues: CASSLAKVASYEQYF. The CDR3 DNA sequence: TGTGCCAGCAGCTTAGCGAAGGTAGCCTCCTACGAGCAGTACTTC.

This chain uses TRBV7-2 with TRBJ2-1; the match to TRBD2 covers 10 bases. The CDR3 contains 17 residues. The trim removed 5 bases at V and 6 bases at J, leaving 13 bases unmatched. Germline V gene sequence: CDR1 SGHTA, CDR2 FQGNSA. The CDR3 reads CASSPTVASGGPNEQFF. For the CDR3, the DNA is TGTGCCAGCAGCCCTACTGTTGCTAGCGGGGGCCCCAATGAGCAGTTCTTC.

This clone has a single count. The chain combines TRBV21-1 with TRBJ1-2; the table calls TRBD1, which could not be checked here. TRBV21-1 is a documented pseudogene. The CDR3 runs to 14 residues. As DNA, the CDR3 is TGTGCCAGCAGCAAAGCGACAGCTAGCTATGGCTACACCTTC. Protein: CASSKATASYGYTF.

This chain connects TRBV14 to TRBJ1-2, with a weak D call TRBD1 (5 bases). There are 13 residues in the CDR3. CDR1 is SGHDN, CDR2 FVKESK, per germline. V shed 5 bases and J shed 4 bases, with 11 bases lying between them. The CDR3 DNA follows: TGTGCCAGCAGCGGGCAGGGTTTCTATGGCTACACCTTC. Protein: CASSGQGFYGYTF.

The V call is TRBV7-3, the J call TRBJ2-3, with no clear D. The CDR3 is 14 residues long. Trimming took off 5 bases at V and 2 bases at J, with 11 bases between the two ends. Germline V CDR1 and CDR2: SGHTA, FQGTGA. Here the CDR3 DNA reads TGTGCCAGCAGCCCTTCCGGGTACACAGATACGCAGTATTTT. Translated: CASSPSGYTDTQYF.

This clone was seen a single time. The chain recombines TRBV2 with TRBJ1-4; D remains ambiguous. The length of the CDR3 is 15 residues. Per the germline V gene, CDR1 is SNHLY and CDR2 is FYNNEI. Trimming took off 3 bases at V and 1 base at J, with 9 bases between the two ends. In DNA form, the CDR3 reads TGTGCCAGCAGTGACTCTCGGGGAACTAATGAAAAACTGTTTTTT. This gives the protein CASSDSRGTNEKLFF.

This clone was seen only a few times. The V and J genes are TRBV5-6 and TRBJ2-7, with D hard to call. With 5 bases removed from V and 5 bases from J, the gap between germline ends came to 17 bases. The CDR3 is made up of 14 amino acids. Germline V lookup: CDR1 SGHDT, CDR2 YYEEEE. As DNA, the CDR3 is TGTGCCAGCAGGTTAGGTACGGGTAGCAACGAGCAGTACTTC. Amino acid sequence: CASRLGTGSNEQYF. The whole variable domain, filled in from reference TRBV5-6 and TRBJ2-7, reads DAGVTQSPTHLIKTRGQQVTLRCSPKSGHDTVSWYQQALGQGPQFIFQYYEEEERQRGNFPDRFSGHQFPNYSSELNVNALLLGDSALYLCASRLGTGSNEQYFGPGTRLTVT.

This clone has only a few counts. The chain links TRBV19 to TRBJ2-7; unclear D gene. Germline lookup yields CDR1 LNHDA and CDR2 SQIVND (reference sequence). Trimming cost V 10 bases and J 6 bases, with 13 bases left between them. The CDR3 covers 11 residues. The CDR3 region is CATSSFPEQYF. The CDR3 DNA reads TGTGCCACTTCCTCCTTCCCCGAGCAGTACTTC.

This clone was counted only a few times. The chain joins TRBV7-2 to TRBJ1-4; 12 nucleotides match TRBD1. CDR1 and CDR2 (germline): SGHTA, FQGNSA. V was clipped by 5 bases and J by 7 bases; unmatched bases: 8. The length of the CDR3 is 16 residues. The CDR3 nucleotides read TGTGCCAGCAGCCAGGGGACAGGGGGCGTCTCTGAAAAACTGTTTTTT. Its translation is CASSQGTGGVSEKLFF.

The chain is built from TRBV9 and TRBJ2-2; 11 positions agree with TRBD2. The CDR3 spans 15 residues. The V segment lost 2 bases and the J segment 7 bases; nucleotides outside the gene matches: 4. The germline V gene has CDR1 SGDLS and CDR2 YYNGEE. This CDR3 is CASSVLAGGIGELFF. The CDR3 bases are TGTGCCAGCAGCGTGCTAGCGGGGGGAATCGGGGAGCTGTTTTTT.

The V gene is TRBV27, the J gene TRBJ1-2, with D possibly matching TRBD1 (6 bases). Germline lookup yields CDR1 MNHEY and CDR2 SMNVEV (reference sequence). Trimming took 3 bases from V and 4 from J, leaving 9 bases between them. The CDR3 sequence is 13 residues long. CDR3 region: CASSFGGAYGYTF. In DNA form, the CDR3 reads TGTGCCAGCAGTTTCGGGGGGGCCTATGGCTACACCTTC.

This clone came up once. V is TRBV2 and J is TRBJ2-2, with 10 bases fitting TRBD1. Germline assignment: CDR1 SNHLY and CDR2 FYNNEI. The length of the CDR3 is 14 residues. V was pared by 11 bases and J by 3 bases, with 6 bases of the junction left unmatched. The CDR3 spells CAGGTGVYTGELFF. CDR3 DNA: TGTGCCGGAGGGACAGGGGTCTACACCGGGGAGCTGTTTTTT.

CDR3 region: CASSFSGGPADTQYF. The CDR3 region has the DNA TGTGCCAGCAGCTTTTCAGGGGGACCCGCGGATACGCAGTATTTT. V and J are TRBV11-3 and TRBJ2-3; TRBD1 matches 7 bases. J was trimmed by 6 bases and V by 3 bases; bases with no gene match: 9. The CDR3 is 15 amino acids. Germline V gene lookup returns CDR1 SGHNT and CDR2 YENEEA.

This chain uses TRBV7-2 with TRBJ2-1, with 9 nucleotides matching TRBD2. Germline V gene data show CDR1 as SGHTA and CDR2 as FQGNSA. V trimming: 3 bases; J trimming: 4 bases; junction bases outside the gene matches: 4. The CDR3 covers 15 residues. The CDR3 nucleotides are TGTGCCAGCAGCTTTCAGCGGGGGGAATACAATGAGCAGTTCTTC. Its translation is CASSFQRGEYNEQFF.

This sequence joins TRBV9 and TRBJ1-4; 9 bases align to TRBD1. The CDR3 length is 15 residues. CDR1 is SGDLS and CDR2 is YYNGEE in the germline V gene. V was pared by 3 bases and J by 10 bases, with 10 bases of the junction left unmatched. CDR3 region: CASSAGGQGLGKLFF. The CDR3 DNA reads as TGTGCCAGCAGCGCGGGGGGACAGGGACTCGGAAAACTGTTTTTT.

The chain carries TRBV7-8 and TRBJ1-2; 10 bases are a match to TRBD1. This CDR3 is 15 amino acids long. Germline loops: CDR1 SGHVS, CDR2 FQNEAQ. J lost 2 bases, V lost 5 bases, and 5 bases had no gene match. The CDR3 DNA reads as TGTGCCAGCAGCATGGGGACAGGGGCCAACTATGGCTACACCTTC. The encoded protein is CASSMGTGANYGYTF.

This sequence joins TRBV15 and TRBJ2-6; D is possibly TRBD2 (6 bases). This CDR3 is 16 amino acids long. CDR1 is LNHNV, CDR2 YYDKDF, per germline (reference sequence). V shed 1 base and J shed 2 bases, with 9 bases lying between them. The CDR3 DNA is TGTGCCACCAGCAGAGTTGGGGGGACTGGGGCCAACGTCCTGACTTTC. This sequence encodes CATSRVGGTGANVLTF.

This clone was detected once. The J gene is TRBJ1-1, the V gene TRBV18, with 9 bases fitting TRBD1. The germline CDR1 and CDR2 sequences are KGHSH and LQKENI. The trim removed 5 bases at V and 1 base at J, leaving 2 bases unmatched. The CDR3 runs 14 residues. CDR3 DNA: TGTGCCAGCTCAACGGGACAGGGGAACACTGAAGCTTTCTTT. Its protein is CASSTGQGNTEAFF.

The chain joins TRBV5-4 to TRBJ2-1; 8 nucleotides agree with TRBD1. The V gene end was trimmed by 4 bases and the J gene end by 2 bases; junction bases not matched to a gene: 2. The V gene's germline CDR1 is SGHNT and CDR2 YYREEE (reference sequence). This CDR3 spans 14 amino acids. The CDR3 reads CASSQDRAYNEQFF. In DNA, the CDR3 is TGTGCCAGCAGCCAGGACAGGGCCTACAATGAGCAGTTCTTC.

Worth noting for this clone: Distinct nucleotide sequences in the sample also encode this CDR3. The rearrangement links TRBV19 to TRBJ1-1; D is perhaps TRBD1 (5 bases). From germline, CDR1 is LNHDA and CDR2 SQIVND (reference sequence). V gave up 2 bases and J gave up 1 base, with 5 bases separating them. This CDR3 spans 13 amino acids. In nucleotides, the CDR3 is TGTGCCAGTAGTATAACAGGGAACACTGAAGCTTTCTTT. Translation gives CASSITGNTEAFF.

The chain employs TRBV10-3 and TRBJ1-3; 12 nucleotides match TRBD1. CDR3 size: 18 residues. Germline V gives CDR1 ENHRY, CDR2 SYGVKD. The J segment lost 4 bases and the V segment lost 1 base, leaving 8 bases of the junction unmatched. The CDR3: CAISELSRDRGPGNTIYF. CDR3 bases: TGTGCCATCAGTGAGTTATCCCGGGACAGGGGGCCCGGAAACACCATATATTTT.

This chain uses TRBV5-1 with TRBJ2-4; D gene ambiguous. Germline V gene lookup returns CDR1 SGHRS and CDR2 YFSETQ. The length of the CDR3 is 15 residues. V was clipped by 0 bases and J by 4 bases, with 11 bases between them. CDR3: CASSLGVTEKNIQYF. The CDR3 region has the DNA TGCGCCAGCAGCTTGGGTGTGACTGAAAAAAACATTCAGTACTTC. Supplemented by reference TRBV5-1 and TRBJ2-4, the full variable domain reads KAGVTQTPRYLIKTRGQQVTLSCSPISGHRSVSWYQQTPGQGLQFLFEYFSETQRNKGNFPGRFSGRQFSNSRSEMNVSTLELGDSALYLCASSLGVTEKNIQYFGAGTRLSVL.